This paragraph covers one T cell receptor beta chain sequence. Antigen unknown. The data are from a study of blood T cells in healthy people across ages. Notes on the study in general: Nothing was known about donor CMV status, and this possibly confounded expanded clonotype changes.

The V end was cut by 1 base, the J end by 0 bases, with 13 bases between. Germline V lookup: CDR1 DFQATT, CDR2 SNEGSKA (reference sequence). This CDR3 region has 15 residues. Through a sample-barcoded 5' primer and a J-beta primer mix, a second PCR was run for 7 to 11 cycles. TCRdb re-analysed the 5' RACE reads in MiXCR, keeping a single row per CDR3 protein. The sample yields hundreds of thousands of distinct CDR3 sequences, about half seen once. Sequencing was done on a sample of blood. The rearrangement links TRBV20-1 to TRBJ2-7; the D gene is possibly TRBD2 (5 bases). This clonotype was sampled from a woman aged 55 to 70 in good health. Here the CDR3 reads CSARVPKGGSYEQYF. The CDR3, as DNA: TGCAGTGCTAGAGTACCCAAAGGAGGCTCCTACGAGCAGTACTTC.